Following are 10 T cell receptor beta chains from one sample sequenced in a study of T cell repertoires in cytomegalovirus infection. Using its own MiXCR run on the reads, TCRdb lists one record per CDR3 protein. In the table there are some 280,000 distinct CDR3 sequences, roughly an eighth of which are singletons. What was sequenced was PBMCs. These receptors were obtained from a human donor in good health (CMV status not recorded). Some clones in this sample may be carry-over from other donors' samples.

This clonotype appeared many times. This sequence joins TRBV7-6 and TRBJ2-7, with TRBD1 identical over 9 bases. Losses at the gene ends were 3 bases for V and 5 bases for J; bases not matched to a gene: 11. This CDR3 has 16 residues. The germline V gene has CDR1 SGHVS and CDR2 FNYEAQ. CDR3 sequence: CASSFTAGTGLNEQYF. CDR3 in DNA: TGTGCCAGCAGCTTCACCGCCGGGACAGGGCTAAACGAGCAGTACTTC.

About this clonotype itself: A read error may be the cause here, since a much bigger clone is one base away. The chain links TRBV12-3 or TRBV12-4 to TRBJ2-3; 9 bases align to TRBD1. CDR3 length: 15 residues. In nucleotides, the CDR3 is TGTGCCAGAAGTTTGGGACAGGGAGGCCCAGATACGCAGTATTTT. It is translated as CARSLGQGGPDTQYF.

In its sample, this clonotype was seen many times. The chain uses TRBV27 and TRBJ1-6, with D perhaps TRBD1 (5 bases). The CDR3 consists of 20 residues. Germline V gene data show CDR1 as MNHEY and CDR2 as SMNVEV (reference sequence). The V and J ends lost 2 bases and 1 base respectively, with 21 bases between them. DNA of the CDR3: TGTGCCAGCAGTTTACCCTTCGTGACGGGACGCGGGTCCTATAATTCACCCCTCCACTTT. Encoded protein: CASSLPFVTGRGSYNSPLHF.

This clonotype was seen many times. The chain links TRBV7-2 to TRBJ2-3; tentatively, D is TRBD2 (5 bases). Trimming pared 5 bases from V and 0 bases from J, leaving 15 bases between. The CDR3 consists of 16 residues. Germline CDR1 and CDR2: SGHTA and FQGNSA. CDR3: CASSPRVTGSTDTQYF. Written as DNA, the CDR3 is TGTGCCAGCAGCCCAAGGGTTACGGGGAGCACAGATACGCAGTATTTT.

This clonotype was recorded many times. The V and J genes are TRBV6-1 and TRBJ1-2; D may be TRBD1 (5 bases). This CDR3 region has 13 residues. The V and J ends lost 3 bases and 4 bases respectively, with 9 bases between them. Germline V CDR1 and CDR2: MNHNS, SASEGT. The CDR3 DNA sequence: TGTGCCAGCAGTGATGGGGCAAGCTATGGCTACACCTTC. Translated: CASSDGASYGYTF.

In this sample, this clonotype turned up a few times. This chain joins TRBV18 and TRBJ1-1; D gene ambiguous. V dropped 0 bases and J dropped 1 base, with 12 bases sitting between them. Germline values: CDR1 KGHSH, CDR2 LQKENI. The length of the CDR3 is 16 residues. The chain's CDR3 is CASSPPTGRPNTEAFF. The CDR3 coding sequence is TGTGCCAGCTCACCACCAACTGGACGGCCGAACACTGAAGCTTTCTTT.

This chain uses TRBV6-2 or TRBV6-3 with TRBJ2-5; D is unresolved. Germline V CDR1 and CDR2: MNHEY, SVGEGT. The CDR3 spans 15 residues. V lost 2 bases and J lost 2, with 12 bases in between. Here the CDR3 reads CASSYGPPPQETQYF. The CDR3 nucleotides are TGTGCCAGCAGTTACGGACCCCCCCCACAAGAGACCCAGTACTTC.

This clonotype was seen a handful of times. The chain couples TRBV6-2 or TRBV6-3 to TRBJ2-7; D is ambiguous. The V gene lost 5 bases and the J gene lost 6 bases, with 11 bases spanning the gap. Germline V lookup: CDR1 MNHEY, CDR2 SVGEGT. The CDR3 covers 12 residues. The CDR3 region has the DNA TGTGCCAGCAGTCCCTGGGGAAGCGAGCAGTACTTC. Translation gives CASSPWGSEQYF.

The table lists this clonotype with a few counts. V gene TRBV5-6 combines with J gene TRBJ1-2; D gene unclear. Germline V gene data show CDR1 as SGHDT and CDR2 as YYEEEE. The CDR3 has 12 residues. V lost 0 bases and J lost 6, with 6 bases in between. The chain's CDR3 is CASSLGWDGYTF. The CDR3 nucleotides read TGTGCCAGCAGCTTGGGCTGGGATGGCTACACCTTC.

The J gene is TRBJ2-1, the V gene TRBV4-3; TRBD1 might be the D (5 bases). Germline V CDR1 and CDR2: LGHNA, YSLEER. This CDR3 spans 14 amino acids. V lost 3 bases and J lost 7, with 13 bases in between. CDR3 nucleotides: TGCGCCAGCAGCCACCAAGAAAGGGGTAATGAGCAGTTCTTC. This encodes CASSHQERGNEQFF.